What follows describes a single T cell receptor beta chain. The data were produced by immunoSEQ multiplex PCR, yet TCRdb's version contains in-frame clones alone and is incomplete. This sample has 26,000 or so clones; about 90% occur once, and the top ten carry 22%. These data belong to a study of OX40 agonist ivuxolimab in advanced cancers. Study summary: Three patients, one with hepatocellular carcinoma and two with cutaneous melanoma, responded partially.

Patients were excluded for autoimmune disease history or systemic immunosuppression. Losses at the gene ends were 2 bases for V and 3 bases for J; bases not matched to a gene: 7. Germline V gene lookup returns CDR1 ENHRY and CDR2 SYGVKD. The CDR3 contains 16 residues. The sequence was collected from an adult with an advanced solid tumor such as melanoma, head and neck, liver or kidney cancer. The V gene is TRBV10-3, the J gene TRBJ1-2; 9 bases agree with TRBD1. This sample comprised CD4+ or CD8+ T cells sorted from blood, obtained in a trial of the OX40 agonist ivuxolimab. The CDR3 region has the DNA TGTGCCATCAGTGAGGATGGGGGACAGGGTCACTATGGCTACACCTTC. Residues: CAISEDGGQGHYGYTF.